This is a list of T cell receptor beta chains from one sample in a study of monozygotic twins with cystic fibrosis. Repertoires were generated with immunoSEQ multiplex PCR, while TCRdb's copy carries only in-frame clones and drops some. The repertoire holds approximately 11,000 clones, with roughly 95% as singletons. What was sequenced was blood. These receptors were obtained from a boy younger than 18 with cystic fibrosis. The CDR3 runs from the conserved cysteine through the conserved F or W. The D gene is left open where the match is weak. Size is omitted from some rows. Given values are once, few, many or a class for expanded clones.

clone size,D gene,J gene,V gene,CDR3 DNA,CDR3 protein
NA,TRBD2,TRBJ2-5,TRBV9,TGTGCCAGCAGCTCGACAGGACTAGCGGGAAACACCCAGTACTTC,CASSSTGLAGNTQYF
NA,NA,TRBJ1-2,TRBV28,TGTGCCAGCAGTCTCCCCCCCTGGGCCCCCGGGTATGGCTACACCTTC,CASSLPPWAPGYGYTF
NA,NA,TRBJ2-3,TRBV6-1,TGTGCCAGCAGCGAAGACAGTCCTAGCACAGATACGCAGTATTTT,CASSEDSPSTDTQYF
NA,NA,TRBJ1-1,TRBV5-1,TGCGCCAGCAGCTCGGGACAAACGGGGTGGTCTGAAGCTTTCTTT,CASSSGQTGWSEAFF
NA,TRBD2,TRBJ2-3,TRBV5-4,TGTGCCAGCAGCTTGTTCCTACTAGCGGACACAGATACGCAGTATTTT,CASSLFLLADTDTQYF
NA,NA,TRBJ1-5,TRBV18,TGTGCCAGCTCAGGGGGCCAGCGCGATCAGCCCCAGCATTTT,CASSGGQRDQPQHF
NA,TRBD1,TRBJ1-3,TRBV4-1,TGCGCCAGCAGCCCCGCGGAGGGGGCGACGGGAAACACCATATATTTT,CASSPAEGATGNTIYF
NA,TRBD2,TRBJ2-2,TRBV30,TGTGCCTGGAGTAGCGGGATTTCCGGGGAGCTGTTTTTT,CAWSSGISGELFF
NA,TRBD2,TRBJ2-1,TRBV13,TGTGCCAGCAGCTCCGATTTGGGACTAGCGCCTGACCGGCAGTTCTTC,CASSSDLGLAPDRQFF
NA,TRBD1,TRBJ1-1,TRBV19,TGTGCCAGTAGTGTAACAGGGGAGGGGAACACTGAAGCTTTCTTT,CASSVTGEGNTEAFF
NA,NA,TRBJ2-7,TRBV25-1,TGTGCCAGCAGGGATAACTACGAGCAGTACTTC,CASRDNYEQYF
NA,NA,TRBJ1-4,TRBV7-2,TGTGCCAGCAGCTTAGTTCGACGGGGTTCTAATGAAAAACTGTTTTTT,CASSLVRRGSNEKLFF
NA,TRBD2,TRBJ2-1,TRBV19,TGTGCCAGTAGTTTGGGAGCGGGGGGCTCCTACAATGAGCAGTTCTTC,CASSLGAGGSYNEQFF
NA,NA,TRBJ2-1,TRBV6-4,TGTGCCAGCAGTGACGGGAGCTCCTACAATGAGCAGTTCTTC,CASSDGSSYNEQFF
NA,NA,TRBJ2-5,TRBV9,TGTGCCAGCAGCCCTCATATCTTGGGACACGACCAAGAGACCCAGTACTTC,CASSPHILGHDQETQYF
NA,NA,TRBJ2-1,TRBV6-5,TGTGCCAGCAGTATGGGGAACGTCTATGAGCAGTTCTTC,CASSMGNVYEQFF
NA,TRBD1,TRBJ2-3,TRBV5-1,TGCGCCAGCAGCCCGACAGGGATTAGCACAGATACGCAGTATTTT,CASSPTGISTDTQYF
NA,NA,TRBJ1-1,TRBV15,TGTGCCACCAGCAGATTACAGGGGAACACTGAAGCTTTCTTT,CATSRLQGNTEAFF
NA,NA,TRBJ2-1,TRBV7-9,TGTGCCAGCAGCTTGACACCGGCCATCCCTGAGCAGTTCTTC,CASSLTPAIPEQFF
NA,NA,TRBJ1-1,TRBV27,TGTGCCAGCAGTTTATCGGTTTCGGGGGACGAAGCTTTCTTT,CASSLSVSGDEAFF
NA,TRBD1,TRBJ1-2,TRBV4-3,TGCGCCAGCAGCCGCACAGGGGTGGGCTACACCTTC,CASSRTGVGYTF
NA,NA,TRBJ2-7,TRBV6-1,TGTGCCAGCAGGGGACAAGAGATCTCCGAGCAGTACTTC,CASRGQEISEQYF
NA,TRBD2,TRBJ2-1,TRBV6-4,TGTGCCAGCAGTGACTCACTAGCGGGAGAGTTGAATGAGCAGTTCTTC,CASSDSLAGELNEQFF
NA,NA,TRBJ1-5,TRBV7-2,TGTGCCAGCAGCTTAGCCCTCAGGGGTGTTCAGCCCCAGCATTTT,CASSLALRGVQPQHF
NA,NA,TRBJ2-2,TRBV4-3,TGCGCCAGCAGCCAAGGGTCCGGCACCGGGGAGCTGTTTTTT,CASSQGSGTGELFF
NA,NA,TRBJ2-1,TRBV7-2,TGTGCCAGCAAGCCGGCGGGGCGGTATGAGCAGTTCTTC,CASKPAGRYEQFF
NA,NA,TRBJ1-5,TRBV15,TGTGCCACCAGCAGAGATATAGGTAATTGGGTCAATCAGCCCCAGCATTTT,CATSRDIGNWVNQPQHF
NA,NA,TRBJ2-7,TRBV6-1,TGTGCCAGCTGGCAGGGGAGCTCCTACGAGCAGTACTTC,CASWQGSSYEQYF
once,NA,TRBJ2-3,TRBV19,TGTGCCAGTAGTATAGCTCCGGGGCTTGGACACCGGCGGTATTTT,CASSIAPGLGHRRYF
NA,TRBD2,TRBJ2-7,TRBV28,TGTGCCAGCAGTTCCCAATCCCCTAGCGGGGGGTACGAGCAGTACTTC,CASSSQSPSGGYEQYF
NA,TRBD2,TRBJ2-7,TRBV15,TGTGCCACCAGTCGACTAGCGGGAGAGGGGGCCTACGAGCAGTACTTC,CATSRLAGEGAYEQYF
NA,TRBD2,TRBJ2-3,TRBV19,TGTGCCAGTAGTATCCCCCTTAGCGCTAGCGGGAGGCCCCTAACGCAGTATTTT,CASSIPLSASGRPLTQYF
NA,TRBD1,TRBJ1-4,TRBV30,TGTGCCGTGGAGGGAGACAGGGTGAATGAAAAACTGTTTTTT,CAVEGDRVNEKLFF
NA,NA,TRBJ1-1,TRBV6-1,TGTGCCAGTGGCGGACAGAAGAACACTGAAGCTTTCTTT,CASGGQKNTEAFF
NA,NA,TRBJ2-3,TRBV5-5,TGTGCCAGCAGCTTGTTGCAGGCCACAGATACGCAGTATTTT,CASSLLQATDTQYF
NA,NA,TRBJ1-1,TRBV7-3,TGTGCCAGCAGCTTTACAGAGAACACTGAAGCTTTCTTT,CASSFTENTEAFF
NA,NA,TRBJ1-2,TRBV6-6,TGTGCCAGCAGAAGATTCGACCTCCACTATGGCTACACCTTC,CASRRFDLHYGYTF
NA,NA,TRBJ2-3,TRBV13,TGTGCCAGCAGCTTAGGGATCAGACAGTTCACAGATACGCAGTATTTT,CASSLGIRQFTDTQYF
NA,NA,TRBJ1-5,TRBV7-9,TGTGCCAGCAGCAGGGGGGACACCTATCAGCCCCAGCATTTT,CASSRGDTYQPQHF
NA,TRBD2,TRBJ2-3,TRBV2,TGTGCCAGCAGTCCGACTAGCGGGGGGGCACATACGCAGTATTTT,CASSPTSGGAHTQYF